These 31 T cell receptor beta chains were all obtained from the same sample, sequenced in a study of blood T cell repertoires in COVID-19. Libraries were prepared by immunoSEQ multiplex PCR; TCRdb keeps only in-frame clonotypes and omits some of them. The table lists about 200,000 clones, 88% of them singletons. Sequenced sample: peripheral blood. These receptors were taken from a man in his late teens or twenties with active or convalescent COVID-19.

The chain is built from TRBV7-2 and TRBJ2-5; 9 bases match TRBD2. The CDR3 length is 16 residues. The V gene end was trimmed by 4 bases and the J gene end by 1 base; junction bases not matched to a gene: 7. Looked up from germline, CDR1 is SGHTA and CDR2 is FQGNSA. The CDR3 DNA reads TGTGCCAGCAGCTCCTCCTGGACTAGCGCCCAAGAGACCCAGTACTTC. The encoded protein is CASSSSWTSAQETQYF.

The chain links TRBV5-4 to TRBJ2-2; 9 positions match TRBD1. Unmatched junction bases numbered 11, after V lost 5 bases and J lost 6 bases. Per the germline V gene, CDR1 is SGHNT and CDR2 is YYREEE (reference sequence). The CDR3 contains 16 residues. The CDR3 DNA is TGTGCCAGCAGTCGTACCGGGACAGGGTACTCCGGGGAGCTGTTTTTT. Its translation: CASSRTGTGYSGELFF. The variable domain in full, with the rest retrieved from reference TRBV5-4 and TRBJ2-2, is ETGVTQSPTHLIKTRGQQVTLRCSSQSGHNTVSWYQQALGQGPQFIFQYYREEENGRGNFPPRFSGLQFPNYSSELNVNALELDDSALYLCASSRTGTGYSGELFFGEGSRLTVL.

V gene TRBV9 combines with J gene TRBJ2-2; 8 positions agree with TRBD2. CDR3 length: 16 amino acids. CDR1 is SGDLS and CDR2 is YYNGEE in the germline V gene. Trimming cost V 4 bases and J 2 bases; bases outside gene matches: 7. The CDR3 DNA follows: TGTGCCAGCAGCATATCGGCGGGGGGTAACACCGGGGAGCTGTTTTTT. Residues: CASSISAGGNTGELFF.

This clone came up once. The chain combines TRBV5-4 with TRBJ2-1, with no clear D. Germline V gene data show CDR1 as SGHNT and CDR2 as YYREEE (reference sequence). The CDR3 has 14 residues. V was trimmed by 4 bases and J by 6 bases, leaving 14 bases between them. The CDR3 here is CASSRSRSRNEQFF. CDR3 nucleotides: TGTGCCAGCAGCCGGTCTCGTTCTCGCAATGAGCAGTTCTTC.

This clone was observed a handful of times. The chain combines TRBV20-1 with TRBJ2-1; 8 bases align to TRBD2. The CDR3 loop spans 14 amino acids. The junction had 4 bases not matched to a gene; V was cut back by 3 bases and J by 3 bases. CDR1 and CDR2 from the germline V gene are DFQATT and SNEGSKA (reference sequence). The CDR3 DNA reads TGCAGTGCTAGTTGGCGGGGGGACTACAATGAGCAGTTCTTC. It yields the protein CSASWRGDYNEQFF.

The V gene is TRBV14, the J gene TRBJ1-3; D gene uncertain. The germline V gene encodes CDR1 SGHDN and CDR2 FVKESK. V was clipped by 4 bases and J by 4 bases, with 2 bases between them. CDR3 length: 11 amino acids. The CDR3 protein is CASSLGNTIYF. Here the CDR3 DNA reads TGTGCCAGCAGCCTAGGAAACACCATATATTTT.

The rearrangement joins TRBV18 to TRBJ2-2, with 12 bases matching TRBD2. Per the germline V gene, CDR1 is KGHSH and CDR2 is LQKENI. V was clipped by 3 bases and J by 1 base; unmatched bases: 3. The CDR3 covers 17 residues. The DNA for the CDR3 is TGTGCCAGCTCACCGACGGGACTAGCGGGGAACACCGGGGAGCTGTTTTTT. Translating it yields CASSPTGLAGNTGELFF.

The DNA for the CDR3 is TGCGCCAGCAGCTCTTCCTTGGCAGGGCAGTCAGAGACCCAGTACTTC. It translates to CASSSSLAGQSETQYF. V and J are TRBV5-1 and TRBJ2-5, with D possibly being TRBD1 (5 bases). The ends were cut back, 3 bases at V and 4 bases at J, with 19 bases in the middle. The CDR3 is made up of 16 amino acids. CDR1 is SGHRS and CDR2 is YFSETQ in the germline V gene.

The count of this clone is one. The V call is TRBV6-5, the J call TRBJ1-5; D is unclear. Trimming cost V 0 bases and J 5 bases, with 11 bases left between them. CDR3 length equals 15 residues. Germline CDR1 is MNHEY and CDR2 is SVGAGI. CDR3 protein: CASSYSGRGDQPQHF. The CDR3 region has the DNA TGTGCCAGCAGTTACTCCGGTCGGGGAGATCAGCCCCAGCATTTT.

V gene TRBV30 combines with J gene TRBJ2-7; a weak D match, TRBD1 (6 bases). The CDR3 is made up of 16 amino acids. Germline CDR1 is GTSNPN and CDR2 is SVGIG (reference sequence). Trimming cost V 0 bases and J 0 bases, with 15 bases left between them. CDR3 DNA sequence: TGTGCCTGGAGTGTCCCAAAGACAGGTATCTCCTACGAGCAGTACTTC. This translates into CAWSVPKTGISYEQYF.

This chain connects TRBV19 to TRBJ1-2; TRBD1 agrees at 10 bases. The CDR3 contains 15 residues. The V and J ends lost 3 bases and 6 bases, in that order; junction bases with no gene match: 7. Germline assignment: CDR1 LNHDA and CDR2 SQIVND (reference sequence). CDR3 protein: CASSIRGQGSDGYTF. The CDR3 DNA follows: TGTGCCAGTAGTATTCGGGGACAGGGGTCGGATGGCTACACCTTC.

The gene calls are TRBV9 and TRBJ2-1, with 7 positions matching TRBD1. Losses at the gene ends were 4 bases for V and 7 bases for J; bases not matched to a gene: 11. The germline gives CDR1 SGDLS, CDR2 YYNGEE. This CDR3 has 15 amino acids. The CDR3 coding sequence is TGTGCCAGCAGCAAACCGACAGGGCCAAGGAATGAGCAGTTCTTC. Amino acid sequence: CASSKPTGPRNEQFF. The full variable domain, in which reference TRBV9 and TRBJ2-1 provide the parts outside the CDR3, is DSGVTQTPKHLITATGQRVTLRCSPRSGDLSVYWYQQSLDQGLQFLIQYYNGEERAKGNILERFSAQQFPDLHSELNLSSLELGDSALYFCASSKPTGPRNEQFFGPGTRLTVL.

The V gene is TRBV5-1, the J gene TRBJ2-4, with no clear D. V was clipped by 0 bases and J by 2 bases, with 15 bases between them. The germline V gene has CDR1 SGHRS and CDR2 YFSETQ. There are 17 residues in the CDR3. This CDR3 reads CASSLDGNRPPKNIQYF. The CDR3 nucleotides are TGCGCCAGCAGCTTGGATGGCAACAGACCCCCCAAAAACATTCAGTACTTC. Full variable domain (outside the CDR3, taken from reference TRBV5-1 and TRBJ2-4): KAGVTQTPRYLIKTRGQQVTLSCSPISGHRSVSWYQQTPGQGLQFLFEYFSETQRNKGNFPGRFSGRQFSNSRSEMNVSTLELGDSALYLCASSLDGNRPPKNIQYFGAGTRLSVL.

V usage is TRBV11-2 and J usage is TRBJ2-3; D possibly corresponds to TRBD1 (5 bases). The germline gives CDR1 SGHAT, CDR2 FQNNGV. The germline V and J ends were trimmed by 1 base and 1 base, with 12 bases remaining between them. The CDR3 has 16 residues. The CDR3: CASSLVMGPGTDTQYF. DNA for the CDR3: TGTGCCAGCAGCTTAGTTATGGGGCCAGGCACAGATACGCAGTATTTT.

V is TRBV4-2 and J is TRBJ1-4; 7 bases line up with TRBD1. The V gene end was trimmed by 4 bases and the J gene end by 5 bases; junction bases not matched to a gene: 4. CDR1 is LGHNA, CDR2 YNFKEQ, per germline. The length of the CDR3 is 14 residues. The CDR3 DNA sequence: TGTGCCAGCAGCCGGGACAGAATAAATGAAAAACTGTTTTTT. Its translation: CASSRDRINEKLFF.

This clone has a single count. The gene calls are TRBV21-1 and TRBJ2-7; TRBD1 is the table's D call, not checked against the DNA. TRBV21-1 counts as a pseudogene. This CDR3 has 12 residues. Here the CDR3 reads CASSKGQDEQYF. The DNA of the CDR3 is TGTGCCAGCAGCAAAGGGCAGGACGAGCAGTACTTC.

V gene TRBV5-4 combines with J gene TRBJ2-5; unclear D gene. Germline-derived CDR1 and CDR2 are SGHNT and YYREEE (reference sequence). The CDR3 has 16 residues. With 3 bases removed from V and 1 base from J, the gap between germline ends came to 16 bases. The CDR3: CASSSKHQQFQETQYF. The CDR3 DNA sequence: TGTGCCAGCAGCTCCAAACACCAACAGTTCCAAGAGACCCAGTACTTC.

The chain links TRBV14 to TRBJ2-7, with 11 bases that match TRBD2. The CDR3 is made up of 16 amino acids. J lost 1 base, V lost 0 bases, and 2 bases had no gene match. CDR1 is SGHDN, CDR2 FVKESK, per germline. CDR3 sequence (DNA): TGTGCCAGCAGCCAAGACTGGACTAGCGGGTCCTACGAGCAGTACTTC. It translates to CASSQDWTSGSYEQYF. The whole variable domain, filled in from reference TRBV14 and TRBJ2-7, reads EAGVTQFPSHSVIEKGQTVTLRCDPISGHDNLYWYRRVMGKEIKFLLHFVKESKQDESGMPNNRFLAERTGGTYSTLKVQPAELEDSGVYFCASSQDWTSGSYEQYFGPGTRLTVT.

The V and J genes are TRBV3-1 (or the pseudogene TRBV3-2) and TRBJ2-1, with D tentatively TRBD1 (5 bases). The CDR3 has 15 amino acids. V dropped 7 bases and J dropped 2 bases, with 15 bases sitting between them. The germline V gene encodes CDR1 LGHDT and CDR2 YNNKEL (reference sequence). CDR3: CASTSGQGTYNEQFF. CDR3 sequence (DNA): TGTGCCAGCACCTCCGGGCAGGGTACCTACAATGAGCAGTTCTTC.

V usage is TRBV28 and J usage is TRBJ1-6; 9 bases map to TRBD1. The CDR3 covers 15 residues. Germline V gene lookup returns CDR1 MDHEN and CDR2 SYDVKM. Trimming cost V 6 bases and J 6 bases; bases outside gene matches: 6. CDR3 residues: CASRGQGVSNSPLHF. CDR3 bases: TGTGCCAGCAGGGGACAGGGCGTGAGTAATTCACCCCTCCACTTT. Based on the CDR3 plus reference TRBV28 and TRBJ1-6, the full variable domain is DVKVTQSSRYLVKRTGEKVFLECVQDMDHENMFWYRQDPGLGLRLIYFSYDVKMKEKGDIPEGYSVSREKKERFSLILESASTNQTSMYLCASRGQGVSNSPLHFGNGTRLTVT.

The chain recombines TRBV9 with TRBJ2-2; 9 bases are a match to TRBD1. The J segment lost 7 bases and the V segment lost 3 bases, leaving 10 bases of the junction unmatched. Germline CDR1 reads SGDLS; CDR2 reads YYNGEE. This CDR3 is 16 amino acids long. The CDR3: CASSDKQGAVFGELFF. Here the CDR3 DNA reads TGTGCCAGCAGCGATAAACAGGGGGCGGTTTTCGGGGAGCTGTTTTTT.

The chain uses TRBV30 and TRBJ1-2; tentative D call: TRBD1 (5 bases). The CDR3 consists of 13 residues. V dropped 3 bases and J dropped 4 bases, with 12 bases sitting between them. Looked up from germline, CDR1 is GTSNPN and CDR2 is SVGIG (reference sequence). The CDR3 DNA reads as TGTGCCTGGAGAGGAAAGGGACTCTATGGCTACACCTTC. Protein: CAWRGKGLYGYTF.

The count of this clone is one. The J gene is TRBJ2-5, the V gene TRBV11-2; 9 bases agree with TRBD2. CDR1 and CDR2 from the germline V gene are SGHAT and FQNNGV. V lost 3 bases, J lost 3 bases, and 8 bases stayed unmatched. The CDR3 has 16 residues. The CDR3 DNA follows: TGTGCCAGCAGCTTCCTGTGGCGGGGGGGCGAAGAGACCCAGTACTTC. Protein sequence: CASSFLWRGGEETQYF.

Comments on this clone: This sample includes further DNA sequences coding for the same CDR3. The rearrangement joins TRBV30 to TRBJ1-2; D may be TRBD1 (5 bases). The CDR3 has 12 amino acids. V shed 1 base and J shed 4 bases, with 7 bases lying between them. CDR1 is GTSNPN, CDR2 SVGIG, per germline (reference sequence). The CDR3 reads CAWSGGGYGYTF. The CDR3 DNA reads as TGTGCCTGGAGTGGGGGGGGCTATGGCTACACCTTC.

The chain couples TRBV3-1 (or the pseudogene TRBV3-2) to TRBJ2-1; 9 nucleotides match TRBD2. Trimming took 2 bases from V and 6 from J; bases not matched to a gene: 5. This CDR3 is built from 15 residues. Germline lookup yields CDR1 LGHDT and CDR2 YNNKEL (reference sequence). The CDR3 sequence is CASSQYGTSSNEQFF. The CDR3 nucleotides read TGTGCCAGCAGCCAATACGGGACTAGCTCCAATGAGCAGTTCTTC.

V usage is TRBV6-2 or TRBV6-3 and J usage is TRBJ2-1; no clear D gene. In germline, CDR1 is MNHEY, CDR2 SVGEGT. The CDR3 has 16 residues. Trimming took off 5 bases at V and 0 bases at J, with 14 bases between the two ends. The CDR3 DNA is TGTGCCAGCAGTACCGCTCGAGTTTTCTCCTACAATGAGCAGTTCTTC. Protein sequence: CASSTARVFSYNEQFF.

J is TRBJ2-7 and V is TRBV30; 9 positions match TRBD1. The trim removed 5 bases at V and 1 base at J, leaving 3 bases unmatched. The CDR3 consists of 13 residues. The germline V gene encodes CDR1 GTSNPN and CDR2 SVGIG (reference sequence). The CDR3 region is CAWGTGLSYEQYF. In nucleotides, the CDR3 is TGTGCCTGGGGGACAGGGCTATCCTACGAGCAGTACTTC.

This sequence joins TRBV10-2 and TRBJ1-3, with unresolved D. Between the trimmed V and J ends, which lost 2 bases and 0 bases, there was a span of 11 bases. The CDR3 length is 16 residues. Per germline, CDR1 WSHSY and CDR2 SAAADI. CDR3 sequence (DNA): TGCGCCAGCAGTGAGGGGGAGCAAGCCTCTGGAAACACCATATATTTT. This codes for CASSEGEQASGNTIYF.

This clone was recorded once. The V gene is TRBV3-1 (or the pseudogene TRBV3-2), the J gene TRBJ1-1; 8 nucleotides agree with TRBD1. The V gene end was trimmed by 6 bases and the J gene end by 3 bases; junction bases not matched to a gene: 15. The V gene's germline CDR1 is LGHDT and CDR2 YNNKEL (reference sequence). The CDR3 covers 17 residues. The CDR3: CASSPTNGQGGDTEAFF. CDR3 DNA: TGTGCCAGCAGTCCAACCAATGGACAGGGAGGAGACACTGAAGCTTTCTTT.

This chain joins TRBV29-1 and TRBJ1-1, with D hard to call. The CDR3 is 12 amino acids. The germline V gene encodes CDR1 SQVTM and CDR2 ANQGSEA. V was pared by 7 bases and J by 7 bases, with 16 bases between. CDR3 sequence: CSAGPRVDEAFF. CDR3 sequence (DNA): TGCAGCGCCGGCCCCCGGGTCGATGAAGCTTTCTTT.

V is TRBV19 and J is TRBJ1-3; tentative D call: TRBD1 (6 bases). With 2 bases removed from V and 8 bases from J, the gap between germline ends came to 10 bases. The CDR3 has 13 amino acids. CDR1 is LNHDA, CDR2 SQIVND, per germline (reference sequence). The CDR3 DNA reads TGTGCCAGTAGTATAAACAGGGAAGACACCATATATTTT. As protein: CASSINREDTIYF.